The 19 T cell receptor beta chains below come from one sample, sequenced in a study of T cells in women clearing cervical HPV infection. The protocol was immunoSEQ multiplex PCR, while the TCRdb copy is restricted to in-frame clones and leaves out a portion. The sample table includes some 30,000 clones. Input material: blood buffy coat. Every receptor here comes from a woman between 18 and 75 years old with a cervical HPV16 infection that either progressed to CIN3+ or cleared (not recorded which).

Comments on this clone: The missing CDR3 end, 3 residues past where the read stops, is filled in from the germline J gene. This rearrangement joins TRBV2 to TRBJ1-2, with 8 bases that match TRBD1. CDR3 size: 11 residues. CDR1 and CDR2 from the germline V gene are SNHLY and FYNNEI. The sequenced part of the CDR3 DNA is TGTGCCAGCAGAGGACAGGGTGAC. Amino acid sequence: CASRGQGD. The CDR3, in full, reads CASRGQGDYTF. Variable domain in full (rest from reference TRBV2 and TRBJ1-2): EPEVTQTPSHQVTQMGQEVILRCVPISNHLYFYWYRQILGQKVEFLVSFYNNEISEKSEIFDDQFSVERPDGSNFTLKIRSTKLEDSAMYFCASRGQGDYTFGSGTRLTVV.

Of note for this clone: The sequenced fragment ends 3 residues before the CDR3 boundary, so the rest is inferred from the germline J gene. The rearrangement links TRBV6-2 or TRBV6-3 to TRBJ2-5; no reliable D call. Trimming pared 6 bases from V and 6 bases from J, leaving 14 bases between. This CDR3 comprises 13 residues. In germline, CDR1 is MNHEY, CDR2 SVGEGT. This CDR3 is CASSPAATQTQYF. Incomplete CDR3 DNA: TGTGCCAGCAGCCCCGCGGCAACGCAGACC.

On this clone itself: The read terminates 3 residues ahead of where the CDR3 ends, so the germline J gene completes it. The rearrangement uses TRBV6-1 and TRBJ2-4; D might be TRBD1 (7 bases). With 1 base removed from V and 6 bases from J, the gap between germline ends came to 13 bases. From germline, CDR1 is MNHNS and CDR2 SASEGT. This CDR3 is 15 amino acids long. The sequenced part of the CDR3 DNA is TGTGCCAGCAGTGAAGTAGGCCAGGGGGGAAACATT. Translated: CASSEVGQGGNI. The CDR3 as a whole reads CASSEVGQGGNIQYF.

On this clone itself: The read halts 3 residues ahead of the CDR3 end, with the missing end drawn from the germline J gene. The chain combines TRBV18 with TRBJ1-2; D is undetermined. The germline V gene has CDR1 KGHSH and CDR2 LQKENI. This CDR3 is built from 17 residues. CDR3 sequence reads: CASSLLRTSGRINDYTF. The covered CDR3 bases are TGTGCCAGCTCACTATTACGGACTAGCGGGAGGATTAATGAC.

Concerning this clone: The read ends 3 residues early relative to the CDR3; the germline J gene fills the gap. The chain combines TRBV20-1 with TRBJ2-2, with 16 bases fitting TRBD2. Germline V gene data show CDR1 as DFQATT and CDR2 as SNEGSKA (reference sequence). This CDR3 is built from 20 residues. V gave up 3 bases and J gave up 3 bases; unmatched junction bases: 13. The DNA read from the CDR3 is TGCAGTGCTAGGGTCTCCGGGACTAGCGGGAGGGTTGGGTACACCGGGGAG. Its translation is CSARVSGTSGRVGYTGE. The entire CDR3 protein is CSARVSGTSGRVGYTGELFF.

Incomplete CDR3 DNA: TGTGCCAGCAGCTCAGACAGGTCCTACGAG. Its translation: CASSSDRSYE. The entire CDR3 reads CASSSDRSYEQYF. The J gene is TRBJ2-7, the V gene TRBV5-8, with D possibly matching TRBD1 (6 bases). The sequenced fragment ends 3 residues before the CDR3 boundary, so the rest is inferred from the germline J gene. Per germline, CDR1 SGHTS and CDR2 YDEGEE. The CDR3 extends over 13 amino acids. Trimming stripped 3 bases from V and 1 base from J, with 8 bases between.

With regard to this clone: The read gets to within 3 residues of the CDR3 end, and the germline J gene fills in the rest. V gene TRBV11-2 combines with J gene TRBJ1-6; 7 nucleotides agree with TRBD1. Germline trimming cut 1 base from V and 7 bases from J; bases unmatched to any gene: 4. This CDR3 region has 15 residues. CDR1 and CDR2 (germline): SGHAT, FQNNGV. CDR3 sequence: CASSLVEGQNSPLHF. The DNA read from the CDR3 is TGTGCCAGCAGCTTAGTAGAGGGACAGAATTCACCC.

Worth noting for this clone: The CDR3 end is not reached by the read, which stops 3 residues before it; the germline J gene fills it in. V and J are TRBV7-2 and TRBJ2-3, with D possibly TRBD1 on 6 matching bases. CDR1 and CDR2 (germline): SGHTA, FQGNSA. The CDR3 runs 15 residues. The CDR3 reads CASSLALRGGETQYF. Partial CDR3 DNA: TGTGCCAGCAGCTTAGCGCTGAGAGGGGGAGAGACG. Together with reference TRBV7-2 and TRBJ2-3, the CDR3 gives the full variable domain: GAGVSQSPSNKVTEKGKDVELRCDPISGHTALYWYRQSLGQGLEFLIYFQGNSAPDKSGLPSDRFSAERTGGSVSTLTIQRTQQEDSAVYLCASSLALRGGETQYFGPGTRLTVL.

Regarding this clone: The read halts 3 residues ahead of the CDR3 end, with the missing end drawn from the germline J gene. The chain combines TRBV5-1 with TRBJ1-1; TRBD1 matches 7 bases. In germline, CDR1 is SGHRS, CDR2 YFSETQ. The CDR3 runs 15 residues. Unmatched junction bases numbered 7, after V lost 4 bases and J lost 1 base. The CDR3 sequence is CASSPRTGQNTEAFF. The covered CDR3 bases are TGCGCCAGCAGCCCTAGGACAGGACAGAACACTGAA.

CDR3 loop: CASSLQGQETQYF. The part of the CDR3 DNA that was read is TGCGCCAGCAGCTTGCAGGGACAAGAGACG. The chain has TRBV5-1 and TRBJ2-3; TRBD1 is a possible D gene (6 bases). The read stops 3 residues short of the end of the CDR3; the missing end is completed from the germline J gene. CDR3 length equals 13 residues. CDR1 SGHRS and CDR2 YFSETQ come from the germline V gene.

The CDR3 sequence: CASRTLAGASSYNEQFF. The sequenced part of the CDR3 DNA is TGTGCCAGTAGAACCTTAGCGGGTGCAAGCTCCTACAATGAG. The V gene is TRBV19, the J gene TRBJ2-1, with 7 bases aligning to TRBD2. The read falls 3 residues short of the CDR3 end, and the missing part is taken from the germline J gene. CDR3 length equals 17 residues. CDR1 LNHDA and CDR2 SQIVND come from the germline V gene (reference sequence). The V and J ends lost 6 bases and 0 bases, in that order; junction bases with no gene match: 11.

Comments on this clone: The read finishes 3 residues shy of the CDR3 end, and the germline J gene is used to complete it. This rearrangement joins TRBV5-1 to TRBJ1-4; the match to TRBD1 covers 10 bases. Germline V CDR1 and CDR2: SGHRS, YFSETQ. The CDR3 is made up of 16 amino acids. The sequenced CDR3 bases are TGCGCCAGCAGCCCAGTGGTGACAGGGGGCGGTTCACCA. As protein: CASSPVVTGGGSP. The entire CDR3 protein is CASSPVVTGGGSPLFF.

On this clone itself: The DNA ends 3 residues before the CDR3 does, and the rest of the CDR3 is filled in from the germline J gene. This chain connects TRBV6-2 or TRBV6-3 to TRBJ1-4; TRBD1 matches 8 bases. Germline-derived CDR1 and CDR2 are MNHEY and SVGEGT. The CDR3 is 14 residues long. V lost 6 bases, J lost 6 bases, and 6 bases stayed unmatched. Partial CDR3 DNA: TGTGCCAGCAGGGACAGGGCCGAGGATGAAAAA. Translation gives CASRDRAEDEK. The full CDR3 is CASRDRAEDEKLFF.

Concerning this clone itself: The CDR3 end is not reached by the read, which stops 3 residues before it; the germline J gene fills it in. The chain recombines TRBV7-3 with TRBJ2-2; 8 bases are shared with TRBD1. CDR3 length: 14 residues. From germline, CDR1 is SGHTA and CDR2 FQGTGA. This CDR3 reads CASSLQGAESPLFF. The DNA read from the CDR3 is TGTGCCAGCAGCCTGCAGGGGGCTGAATCACCG.

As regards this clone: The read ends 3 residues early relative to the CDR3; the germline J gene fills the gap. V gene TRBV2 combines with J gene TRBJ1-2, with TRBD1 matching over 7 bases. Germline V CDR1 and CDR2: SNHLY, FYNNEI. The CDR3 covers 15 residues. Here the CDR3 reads CASRPGTAGYNDYTF. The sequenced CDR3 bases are TGTGCCAGCAGGCCCGGGACAGCAGGCTACAATGAC.

The part of the CDR3 DNA that was read is TGCGCCAGCAGCTTGGACTCCGGGACTAGCACAGATACG. The encoded protein is CASSLDSGTSTDT. From start to end, the CDR3 is CASSLDSGTSTDTQYF. This chain uses TRBV5-1 with TRBJ2-3, with D possibly being TRBD2 (6 bases). The read terminates 3 residues before the CDR3 end, so the remaining end is supplied by the germline J gene. The CDR3 is made up of 16 amino acids. Germline CDR1 and CDR2: SGHRS and YFSETQ. V was clipped by 0 bases and J by 0 bases, with 11 bases between them.

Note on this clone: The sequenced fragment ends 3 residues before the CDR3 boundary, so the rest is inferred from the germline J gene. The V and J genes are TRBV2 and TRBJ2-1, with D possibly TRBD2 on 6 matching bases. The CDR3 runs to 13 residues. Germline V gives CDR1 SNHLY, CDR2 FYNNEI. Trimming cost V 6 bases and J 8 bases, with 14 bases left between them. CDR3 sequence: CASSGGVFYEQFF. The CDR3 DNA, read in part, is TGTGCCAGCAGCGGGGGAGTTTTTTATGAG.

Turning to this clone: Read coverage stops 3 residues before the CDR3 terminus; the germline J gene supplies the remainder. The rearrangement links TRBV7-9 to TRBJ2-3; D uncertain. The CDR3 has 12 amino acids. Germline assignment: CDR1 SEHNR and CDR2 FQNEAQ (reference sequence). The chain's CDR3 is CASSPRAETQYF. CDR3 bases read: TGTGCCAGCAGCCCCCGAGCTGAGACG.

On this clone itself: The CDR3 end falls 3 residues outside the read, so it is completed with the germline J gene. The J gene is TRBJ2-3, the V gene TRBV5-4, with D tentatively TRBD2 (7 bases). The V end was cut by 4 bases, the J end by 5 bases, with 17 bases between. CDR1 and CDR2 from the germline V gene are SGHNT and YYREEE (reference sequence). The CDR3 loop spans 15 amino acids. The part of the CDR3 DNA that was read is TGTGCCAGCAGCGACCGACGGGGGGCCGGAGATACG. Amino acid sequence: CASSDRRGAGDT. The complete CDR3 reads CASSDRRGAGDTQYF.